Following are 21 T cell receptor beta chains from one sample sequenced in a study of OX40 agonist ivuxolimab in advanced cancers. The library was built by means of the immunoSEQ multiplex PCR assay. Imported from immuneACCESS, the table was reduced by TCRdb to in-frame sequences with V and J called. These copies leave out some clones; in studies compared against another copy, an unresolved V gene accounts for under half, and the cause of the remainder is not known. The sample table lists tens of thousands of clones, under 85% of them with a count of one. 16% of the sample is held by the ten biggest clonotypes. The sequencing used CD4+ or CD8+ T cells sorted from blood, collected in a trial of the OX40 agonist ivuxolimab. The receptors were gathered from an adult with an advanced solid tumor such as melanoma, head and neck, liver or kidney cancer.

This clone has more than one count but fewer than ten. CDR3 nucleotides: TGTGCCAGCAGTGCCCCAGGGGGCTTAGGGAACACTGAAGCTTTCTTT. This codes for CASSAPGGLGNTEAFF. V and J are TRBV2 and TRBJ1-1; 8 nucleotides align to TRBD1. This CDR3 region has 16 residues. Germline V gives CDR1 SNHLY, CDR2 FYNNEI. V lost 4 bases to trimming and J lost 1 base; unmatched junction nucleotides: 8.

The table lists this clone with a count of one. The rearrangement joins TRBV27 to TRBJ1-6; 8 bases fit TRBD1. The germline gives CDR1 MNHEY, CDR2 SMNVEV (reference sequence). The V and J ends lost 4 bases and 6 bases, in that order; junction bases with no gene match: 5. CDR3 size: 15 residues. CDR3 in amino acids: CASSSSDRVNSPLHF. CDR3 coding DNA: TGTGCCAGCAGTTCCTCGGACAGGGTTAATTCACCCCTCCACTTT.

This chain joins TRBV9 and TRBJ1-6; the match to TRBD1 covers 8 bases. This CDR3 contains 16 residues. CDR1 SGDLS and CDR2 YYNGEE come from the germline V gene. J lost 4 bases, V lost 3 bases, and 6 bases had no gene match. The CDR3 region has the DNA TGTGCCAGCAGCGACCCGACAGGGGTATATAATTCACCCCTCCACTTT. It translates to CASSDPTGVYNSPLHF.

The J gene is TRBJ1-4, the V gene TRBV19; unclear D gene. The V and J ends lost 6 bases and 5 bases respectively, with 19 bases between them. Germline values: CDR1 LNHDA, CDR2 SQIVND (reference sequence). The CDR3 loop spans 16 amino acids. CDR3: CASRAPYATQNEKLFF. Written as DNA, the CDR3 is TGTGCCAGTAGGGCTCCCTACGCCACGCAGAATGAAAAACTGTTTTTT.

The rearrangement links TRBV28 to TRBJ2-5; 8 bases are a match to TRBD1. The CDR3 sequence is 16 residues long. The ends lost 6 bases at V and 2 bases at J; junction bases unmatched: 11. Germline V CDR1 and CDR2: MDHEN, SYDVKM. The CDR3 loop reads CASSPQGQAIQETQYF. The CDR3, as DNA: TGTGCCAGCAGCCCTCAGGGACAGGCGATTCAAGAGACCCAGTACTTC.

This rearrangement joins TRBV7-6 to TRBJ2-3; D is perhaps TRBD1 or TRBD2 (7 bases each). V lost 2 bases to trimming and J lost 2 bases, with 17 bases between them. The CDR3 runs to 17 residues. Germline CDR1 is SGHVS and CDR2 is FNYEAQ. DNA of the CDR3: TGTGCCAGCAGCTTATCGGCCTCAGGGGGGGACACAGATACGCAGTATTTT. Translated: CASSLSASGGDTDTQYF.

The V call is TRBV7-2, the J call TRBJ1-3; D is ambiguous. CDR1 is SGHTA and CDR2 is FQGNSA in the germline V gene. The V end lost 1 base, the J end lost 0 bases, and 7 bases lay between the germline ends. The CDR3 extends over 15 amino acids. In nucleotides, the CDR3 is TGTGCCAGCAGCTTAGTTTTGGCCTCTGGAAACACCATATATTTT. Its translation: CASSLVLASGNTIYF.

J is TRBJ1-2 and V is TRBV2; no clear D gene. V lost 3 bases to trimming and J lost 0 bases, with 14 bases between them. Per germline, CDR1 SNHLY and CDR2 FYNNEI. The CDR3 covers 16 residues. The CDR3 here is CASSDFVQQANYGYTF. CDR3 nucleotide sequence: TGTGCCAGCAGTGATTTTGTACAGCAAGCTAACTATGGCTACACCTTC.

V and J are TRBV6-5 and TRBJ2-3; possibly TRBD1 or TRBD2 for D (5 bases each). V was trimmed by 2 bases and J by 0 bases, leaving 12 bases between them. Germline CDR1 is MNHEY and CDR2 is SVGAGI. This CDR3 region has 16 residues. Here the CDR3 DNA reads TGTGCCAGCAGTTACGGGGGACGCCGGAGCACAGATACGCAGTATTTT. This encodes CASSYGGRRSTDTQYF.

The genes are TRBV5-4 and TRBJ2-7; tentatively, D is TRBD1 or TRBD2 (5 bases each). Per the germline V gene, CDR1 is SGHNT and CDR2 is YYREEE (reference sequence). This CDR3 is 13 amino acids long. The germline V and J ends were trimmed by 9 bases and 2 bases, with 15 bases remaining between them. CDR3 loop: CATSPGRTYEQYF. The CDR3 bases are TGTGCCACCTCTCCGGGACGCACCTACGAGCAGTACTTC.

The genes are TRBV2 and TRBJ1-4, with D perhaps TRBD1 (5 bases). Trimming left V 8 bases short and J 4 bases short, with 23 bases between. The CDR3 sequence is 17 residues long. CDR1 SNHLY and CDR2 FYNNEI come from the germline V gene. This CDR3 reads CASGEGWGRTDNEKLFF. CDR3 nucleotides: TGTGCCAGCGGGGAAGGTTGGGGCCGTACAGATAATGAAAAACTGTTTTTT.

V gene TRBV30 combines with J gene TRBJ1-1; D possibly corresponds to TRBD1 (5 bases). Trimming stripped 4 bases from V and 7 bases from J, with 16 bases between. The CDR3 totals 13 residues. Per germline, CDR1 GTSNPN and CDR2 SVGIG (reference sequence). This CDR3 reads CAWTNEGKIEAFF. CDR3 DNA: TGTGCCTGGACGAACGAGGGGAAAATTGAAGCTTTCTTT.

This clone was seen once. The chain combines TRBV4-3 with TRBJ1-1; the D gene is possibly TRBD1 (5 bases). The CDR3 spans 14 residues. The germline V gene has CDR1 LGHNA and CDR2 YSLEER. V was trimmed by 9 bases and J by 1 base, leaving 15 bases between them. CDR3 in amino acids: CASLPTVKNTEAFF. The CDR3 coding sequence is TGCGCCAGTCTACCGACAGTAAAGAACACTGAAGCTTTCTTT.

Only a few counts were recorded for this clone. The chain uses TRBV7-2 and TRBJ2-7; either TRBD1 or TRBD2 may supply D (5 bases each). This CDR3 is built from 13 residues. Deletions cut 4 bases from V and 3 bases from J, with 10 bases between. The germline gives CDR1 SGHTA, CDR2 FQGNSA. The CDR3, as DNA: TGTGCCAGCAGCTGGGGAGACAGCTACGAGCAGTACTTC. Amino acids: CASSWGDSYEQYF.

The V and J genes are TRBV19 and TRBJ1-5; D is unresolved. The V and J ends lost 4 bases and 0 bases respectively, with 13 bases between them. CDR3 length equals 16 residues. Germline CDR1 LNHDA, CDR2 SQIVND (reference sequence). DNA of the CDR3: TGTGCCAGTAGTACCCCAGACGGGTATAGCAATCAGCCCCAGCATTTT. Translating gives CASSTPDGYSNQPQHF.

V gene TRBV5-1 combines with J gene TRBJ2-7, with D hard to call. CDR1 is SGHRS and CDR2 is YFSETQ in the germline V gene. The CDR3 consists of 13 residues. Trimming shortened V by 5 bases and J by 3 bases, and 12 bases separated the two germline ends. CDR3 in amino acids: CASSSFADYEQYF. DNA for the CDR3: TGCGCCAGCAGTTCTTTTGCGGACTACGAGCAGTACTTC.

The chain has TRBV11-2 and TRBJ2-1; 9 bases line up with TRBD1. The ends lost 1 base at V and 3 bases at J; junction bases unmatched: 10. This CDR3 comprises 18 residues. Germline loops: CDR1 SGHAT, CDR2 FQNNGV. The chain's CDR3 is CASSLGMDRGPFYNEQFF. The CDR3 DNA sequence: TGTGCCAGCAGCTTAGGCATGGACAGGGGTCCTTTCTACAATGAGCAGTTCTTC.

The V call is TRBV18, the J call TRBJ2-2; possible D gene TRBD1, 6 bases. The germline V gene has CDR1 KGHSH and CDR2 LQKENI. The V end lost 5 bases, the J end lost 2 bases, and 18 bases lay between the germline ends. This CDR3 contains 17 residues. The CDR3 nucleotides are TGTGCCAGCTCAGAGAATATTGGGACACCCAACACCGGGGAGCTGTTTTTT. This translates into CASSENIGTPNTGELFF.

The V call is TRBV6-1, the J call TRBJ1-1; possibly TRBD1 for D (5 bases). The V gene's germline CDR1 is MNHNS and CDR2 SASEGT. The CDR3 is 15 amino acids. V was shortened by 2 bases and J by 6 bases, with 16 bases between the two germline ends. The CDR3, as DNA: TGTGCCAGCAGTGAACGGGCAGGGCGAGGCCCTGAAGCTTTCTTT. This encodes CASSERAGRGPEAFF.

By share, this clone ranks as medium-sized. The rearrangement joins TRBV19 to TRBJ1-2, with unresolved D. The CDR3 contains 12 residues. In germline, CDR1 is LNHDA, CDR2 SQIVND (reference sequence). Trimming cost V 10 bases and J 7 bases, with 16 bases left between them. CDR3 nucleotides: TGTGCCACCACCGAGGGATTTCTTGGCTACACCTTC. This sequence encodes CATTEGFLGYTF.

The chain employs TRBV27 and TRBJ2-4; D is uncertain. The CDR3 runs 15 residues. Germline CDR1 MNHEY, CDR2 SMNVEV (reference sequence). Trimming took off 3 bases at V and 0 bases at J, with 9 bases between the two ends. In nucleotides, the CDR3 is TGTGCCAGCAGTTTCGTACCCCTAGCCAAAAACATTCAGTACTTC. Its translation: CASSFVPLAKNIQYF.